This TCR beta chain was identified in a study of PD-1 blockade in mismatch repair-deficient tumors. Whole-study context: All were previously treated, progressing patients with 12 mismatch repair-deficient cancer types.

Overall study findings and caveats: Tumor-resident clones, often absent from pretreatment blood, expanded after pembrolizumab and then contracted.

V lost 5 bases, J lost 4 bases, and 21 bases lay in between. The V gene's germline CDR1 is SNHLY and CDR2 FYNNEI. This CDR3 contains 17 residues. TCRs were sequenced from a few patients responding to pembrolizumab. Here immunoSEQ multiplex PCR was the method, and the copy in TCRdb shows in-frame clones only, minus some. The sample contains 49,000 or so clones, 65% to 85% of which appear only once. Notes on this clone: What it binds is unknown.

The chain combines TRBV2 with TRBJ2-1; tentatively, D is TRBD1 or TRBD2 (6 bases each). This receptor was identified in an adult with mismatch repair-deficient cancer. Material: peripheral blood, obtained 20 weeks after starting pembrolizumab. CDR3 loop: CASSSARLGGSYNEQFF. CDR3 nucleotides: TGTGCCAGCAGTTCTGCTCGACTAGGGGGGTCTTACAATGAGCAGTTCTTC.